The clone carrying this T cell receptor beta chain was detected only a few times. Its antigen is currently unknown. Trimming at V came to 6 bases and at J to 8 bases, leaving 13 bases not matched to a gene. The CDR3 extends over 14 amino acids. Germline CDR1 reads SGDLS; CDR2 reads YYNGEE. The data belong to a study of cytomegalovirus exposure and HLA in healthy donors. Findings of the study overall: In a later analysis, HLA-associated beta chains showed higher expansion and lower generation probabilities than comparable chains. A link between a missense DCLRE1C variant and TCR beta V- and J-gene trimming emerged from a later analysis. Most TCR beta V segments were productive about 87% or about 30% of the time in an earlier analysis.

Vbeta (60) and Jbeta (13) primers were used in the PCR. Some clones are missing from TCRdb's copy, which holds only in-frame ones; the method was immunoSEQ multiplex PCR. This sample has nearly 110,000 clones; approximately 74% occur once, and the top ten carry 14%. The V call is TRBV9, the J call TRBJ1-2, with 7 bases lining up with TRBD1. The source material was PBMCs. The TCR comes from a woman in her 40s in good health and CMV-seropositive. As DNA, the CDR3 is TGTGCCAGCACCCCGACCACAGGGGTGGGAGGCTACACCTTC. Translation: CASTPTTGVGGYTF.